This TCR delta chain came from a study of gamma-delta T cells after stem cell transplantation. The junction had 16 bases not matched to a gene; V was cut back by 3 bases and J by 3 bases. Germline V lookup: CDR1 GEAIGNYY, CDR2 EKD. The CDR3 runs 19 residues. This clone qualifies as medium-sized. TCRdb re-called clones from the RT-PCR reads using CATT. The sample holds some 1,600 delta-chain clones, around 3.5% seen once. The chain joins TRDV2 to TRDJ1; 12 positions match TRDD3. The sample was gamma-delta T cells. The origin of this receptor is a human donor. It is not recorded whose cells these are; they may come from a transplant donor. This CDR3 reads CACDSMVLPGGYGPDKLIF. The CDR3 DNA reads TGTGCCTGTGACTCCATGGTACTCCCTGGGGGATACGGACCCGATAAACTCATCTTT.